This T cell receptor beta chain was captured by sequencing in a study of response to subunit inactivated influenza vaccine. Study-level results: The authors put forward the suggestion that each seasonal influenza vaccination may bring in only a limited number of new T cells.

One entry per CDR3 protein results from TCRdb running MiXCR on the RT-PCR reads. The sample has about 620,000 distinct CDR3 sequences; around 11% are singletons. This clonotype was counted only a few times. The target antigen is unknown. V was cut by 4 bases and J by 3 bases, with 16 bases left in between. The CDR3 is 16 residues long. CDR1 and CDR2 from the germline V gene are SGHRS and YFSETQ. This clonotype was obtained from a man in his fifties or sixties who received an inactivated influenza vaccine. The chain links TRBV5-1 to TRBJ1-4; D remains ambiguous. The sequences come from PBMCs from blood, collected on the day of vaccination. The CDR3 DNA follows: TGCGCCAGCAGCCGAACCCCCCGGGCGGCTAATGAAAAACTGTTTTTT. Residues: CASSRTPRAANEKLFF.